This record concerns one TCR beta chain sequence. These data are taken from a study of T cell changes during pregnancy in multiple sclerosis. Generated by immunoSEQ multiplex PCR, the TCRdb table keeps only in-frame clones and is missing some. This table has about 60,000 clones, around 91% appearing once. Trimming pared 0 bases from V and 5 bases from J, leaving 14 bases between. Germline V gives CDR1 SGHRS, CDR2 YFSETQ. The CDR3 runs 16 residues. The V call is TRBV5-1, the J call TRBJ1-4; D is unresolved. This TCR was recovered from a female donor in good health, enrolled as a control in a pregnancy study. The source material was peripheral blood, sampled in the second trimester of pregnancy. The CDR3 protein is CASSLESAAGNEKLFF. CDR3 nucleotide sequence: TGCGCCAGCAGCTTGGAATCGGCAGCGGGAAATGAAAAACTGTTTTTT.